What follows are 28 T cell receptor beta chains derived from one specimen sequenced in a study of OX40 agonist ivuxolimab in advanced cancers. Some clones are missing from TCRdb's copy, which holds only in-frame ones; the method was immunoSEQ multiplex PCR. Altogether about 64,000 clones are present, about 88% being singletons, with the ten largest covering around 0.65%. The specimen comprised CD4+ or CD8+ T cells sorted from blood, sampled in a trial of the OX40 agonist ivuxolimab. The source is an adult with an advanced solid tumor such as melanoma, head and neck, liver or kidney cancer.

The chain uses TRBV28 and TRBJ2-4; a weak D match, TRBD1 (5 bases). This CDR3 contains 15 residues. V was shortened by 5 bases and J by 0 bases, with 11 bases between the two germline ends. Looked up from germline, CDR1 is MDHEN and CDR2 is SYDVKM. CDR3: CASSPDTLAKNIQYF. Written as DNA, the CDR3 is TGTGCCAGCAGTCCGGACACGCTAGCCAAAAACATTCAGTACTTC.

The rearrangement joins TRBV19 to TRBJ1-5; a possible D gene is TRBD1 (5 bases). Per the germline V gene, CDR1 is LNHDA and CDR2 is SQIVND (reference sequence). The CDR3 length is 17 residues. The V end lost 7 bases, the J end lost 3 bases, and 22 bases lay between the germline ends. Written as DNA, the CDR3 is TGTGCCAGTACCAGGGACGGACTATTAAGGTCCAATCAGCCCCAGCATTTT. This codes for CASTRDGLLRSNQPQHF.

The V gene is TRBV6-5, the J gene TRBJ2-5; possible D gene TRBD2, 5 bases. The CDR3 consists of 14 residues. V was trimmed by 0 bases and J by 5 bases, leaving 10 bases between them. Germline V gene data show CDR1 as MNHEY and CDR2 as SVGAGI. Here the CDR3 reads CASSYSRWEETQYF. The CDR3 nucleotides are TGTGCCAGCAGTTACTCGAGATGGGAGGAGACCCAGTACTTC.

In the case of this clone: The sample has other DNA sequences that encode this CDR3 too. V usage is TRBV19 and J usage is TRBJ2-3; D is unclear. Germline V lookup: CDR1 LNHDA, CDR2 SQIVND (reference sequence). With 3 bases removed from V and 5 bases from J, the gap between germline ends came to 12 bases. The length of the CDR3 is 14 residues. CDR3 sequence reads: CASSISGAGDTQYF. DNA for the CDR3: TGTGCCAGTAGTATCTCTGGCGCAGGAGATACGCAGTATTTT.

CDR3: CAWSYHGTRSYNEQFF. In nucleotides, the CDR3 is TGTGCCTGGAGTTATCACGGGACGCGCTCCTACAATGAGCAGTTCTTC. The V call is TRBV30, the J call TRBJ2-1, with D perhaps assigned TRBD1 or TRBD2 (5 bases each). Trimming left V 2 bases short and J 0 bases short, with 14 bases between. The CDR3 has 16 amino acids. CDR1 GTSNPN and CDR2 SVGIG come from the germline V gene (reference sequence).

The V gene is TRBV4-2, the J gene TRBJ1-2, with D tentatively TRBD1 (5 bases). Germline V CDR1 and CDR2: LGHNA, YNFKEQ. Trimming cost V 1 base and J 4 bases, with 13 bases left between them. This CDR3 spans 15 amino acids. The CDR3 sequence: CASSQGTTDSYGYTF. DNA of the CDR3: TGTGCCAGCAGCCAAGGAACGACCGACAGCTATGGCTACACCTTC.

J is TRBJ1-2 and V is TRBV6-9, with D possibly being TRBD1 (6 bases). Germline lookup yields CDR1 MNHGY and CDR2 SVAAGI. V lost 0 bases, J lost 7 bases, and 24 bases lay in between. The CDR3 has 18 residues. Here the CDR3 reads CASSYSAPRTDRQSGYTF. As DNA, the CDR3 is TGTGCCAGCAGTTATTCGGCCCCTCGGACAGATCGCCAGTCTGGCTACACCTTC.

This clone was detected once. The gene calls are TRBV19 and TRBJ1-5, with a possible D match to TRBD1 (5 bases). The germline V gene has CDR1 LNHDA and CDR2 SQIVND (reference sequence). V was cut by 8 bases and J by 3 bases, with 11 bases left in between. This CDR3 has 13 amino acids. The CDR3 coding sequence is TGTGCCAGTCAAGACAGATTCAATCAGCCCCAGCATTTT. Its protein product is CASQDRFNQPQHF. The entire variable domain, with the rest obtained from reference TRBV19 and TRBJ1-5, is as follows: DGGITQSPKYLFRKEGQNVTLSCEQNLNHDAMYWYRQDPGQGLRLIYYSQIVNDFQKGDIAEGYSVSREKKESFPLTVTSAQKNPTAFYLCASQDRFNQPQHFGDGTRLSIL.

V usage is TRBV5-6 and J usage is TRBJ2-6; D is undetermined. CDR1 and CDR2 (germline): SGHDT, YYEEEE. The CDR3 extends over 14 amino acids. Trimming shortened V by 0 bases and J by 1 base, and 2 bases separated the two germline ends. The CDR3 spells CASSLVSGANVLTF. DNA of the CDR3: TGTGCCAGCAGCTTGGTGTCTGGGGCCAACGTCCTGACTTTC.

V usage is TRBV2 and J usage is TRBJ2-2; D call uncertain. V was shortened by 6 bases and J by 2 bases, with 7 bases between the two germline ends. Germline V lookup: CDR1 SNHLY, CDR2 FYNNEI. The CDR3 is 13 residues long. The CDR3 region is CASRQDNTGELFF. The DNA of the CDR3 is TGTGCCAGCAGGCAGGACAACACCGGGGAGCTGTTTTTT. The full variable domain, in which reference TRBV2 and TRBJ2-2 provide the parts outside the CDR3, is EPEVTQTPSHQVTQMGQEVILRCVPISNHLYFYWYRQILGQKVEFLVSFYNNEISEKSEIFDDQFSVERPDGSNFTLKIRSTKLEDSAMYFCASRQDNTGELFFGEGSRLTVL.

The V gene is TRBV29-1, the J gene TRBJ2-2; 7 bases match TRBD1. Per germline, CDR1 SQVTM and CDR2 ANQGSEA. V lost 6 bases, J lost 0 bases, and 10 bases stayed unmatched. The length of the CDR3 is 16 residues. CDR3: CSVPAPTGTNTGELFF. The CDR3 DNA is TGCAGCGTGCCTGCCCCGACAGGGACGAACACCGGGGAGCTGTTTTTT.

This clone was detected only once. The DNA for the CDR3 is TGTGCCAGCAACACAAGACAGAAACGCCCCGGGGAGCTGTTTTTT. Its protein product is CASNTRQKRPGELFF. The chain carries TRBV6-1 and TRBJ2-2; D possibly corresponds to TRBD1 (5 bases). CDR3 size: 15 residues. V lost 7 bases, J lost 6 bases, and 18 bases lay in between. Germline assignment: CDR1 MNHNS and CDR2 SASEGT.

The chain links TRBV6-1 to TRBJ2-1; the D is unclear. The germline V gene encodes CDR1 MNHNS and CDR2 SASEGT. Trimming left V 2 bases short and J 8 bases short, with 16 bases between. CDR3 size: 15 residues. CDR3 in amino acids: CASSEQKAIGDEQFF. The CDR3 nucleotides are TGTGCCAGCAGTGAACAGAAAGCAATTGGGGATGAGCAGTTCTTC.

This rearrangement joins TRBV12-2 to TRBJ2-1; TRBD2, the D gene given by the table, was not confirmed from the DNA. TRBV12-2 is described as a pseudogene. The CDR3 is made up of 16 amino acids. The CDR3, as DNA: TGTGCAAGTCGCCCCAGAGCGGGATTTTGGGTCGATGAGCAGTTCTTC. It is translated as CASRPRAGFWVDEQFF.

This chain links TRBV28 with TRBJ1-1, with 8 bases that match TRBD1. The junction had 5 bases not matched to a gene; V was cut back by 5 bases and J by 0 bases. Germline loops: CDR1 MDHEN, CDR2 SYDVKM. CDR3 length: 15 amino acids. The chain's CDR3 is CASSTTGGLNTEAFF. Here the CDR3 DNA reads TGTGCCAGCAGTACTACAGGGGGATTGAACACTGAAGCTTTCTTT.

J is TRBJ2-7 and V is TRBV29-1; D gene ambiguous. Trimming removed 4 bases from V and 3 bases from J, with 13 bases in between. Germline V gene lookup returns CDR1 SQVTM and CDR2 ANQGSEA. The CDR3 extends over 13 amino acids. CDR3 in DNA: TGCAGCGTTGCCCTCCGACTGGGCTACGAGCAGTACTTC. Amino acids: CSVALRLGYEQYF.

This clone was detected only once. V and J are TRBV5-5 and TRBJ2-7; no reliable D call. CDR1 is SGHKS, CDR2 YYEKEE, per germline (reference sequence). This CDR3 is 14 amino acids long. The germline V and J ends were trimmed by 0 bases and 3 bases, with 10 bases remaining between them. The CDR3, as DNA: TGTGCCAGCAGCTTGGTAGTGGGTATCTACGAGCAGTACTTC. Its protein product is CASSLVVGIYEQYF.

CDR3: CASSPRLAGGNTGELFF. CDR3 DNA sequence: TGTGCCAGCAGCCCCCGGCTAGCGGGAGGTAACACCGGGGAGCTGTTTTTT. V gene TRBV14 combines with J gene TRBJ2-2; TRBD2 matches 11 bases. With V trimmed by 4 bases and J by 2 bases, 6 bases remained unmatched. There are 17 residues in the CDR3. Germline V lookup: CDR1 SGHDN, CDR2 FVKESK.

In the case of this clone: Additional DNA sequences in this sample encode the identical CDR3. The chain joins TRBV14 to TRBJ2-5; D is undetermined. The CDR3 is made up of 12 amino acids. V was clipped by 1 base and J by 5 bases, with 5 bases between them. Germline values: CDR1 SGHDN, CDR2 FVKESK. CDR3 DNA sequence: TGTGCCAGCAGCCAAGGGACGGAGACCCAGTACTTC. It codes for CASSQGTETQYF.

The V and J genes are TRBV2 and TRBJ2-7; D might be TRBD2 (5 bases). V was cut by 2 bases and J by 5 bases, with 13 bases left in between. The CDR3 has 14 amino acids. CDR1 and CDR2 from the germline V gene are SNHLY and FYNNEI. DNA for the CDR3: TGTGCCAGCAGTGAAAGGGAGTTGGCGGACGAGCAGTACTTC. This encodes CASSERELADEQYF.

The rearrangement uses TRBV7-9 and TRBJ1-2, with D perhaps TRBD1 (5 bases). This CDR3 is 15 amino acids long. The germline gives CDR1 SEHNR, CDR2 FQNEAQ (reference sequence). Trimming stripped 3 bases from V and 5 bases from J, with 16 bases between. The CDR3 protein is CASSLRGRVDYGYTF. The CDR3 region has the DNA TGTGCCAGCAGCTTGCGGGGACGTGTGGATTATGGCTACACCTTC.

This clone was detected a few times. The J gene is TRBJ2-1, the V gene TRBV30; possibly TRBD1 for D (5 bases). V was pared by 2 bases and J by 8 bases, with 10 bases between. This CDR3 contains 12 residues. Germline loops: CDR1 GTSNPN, CDR2 SVGIG (reference sequence). The CDR3 region is CAWSQGPHEQFF. In DNA, the CDR3 is TGTGCCTGGAGTCAGGGCCCCCATGAGCAGTTCTTC.

The CDR3 nucleotides read TGTGCCAGCAGCAGTCCAGGCCGGGGCTACACCTTC. Its translation is CASSSPGRGYTF. The V call is TRBV7-9, the J call TRBJ1-2; no clear D. Between the trimmed V and J ends, which lost 5 bases and 8 bases, there was a span of 12 bases. Germline loops: CDR1 SEHNR, CDR2 FQNEAQ (reference sequence). The length of the CDR3 is 12 residues.

The chain links TRBV5-1 to TRBJ2-5; 8 nucleotides agree with TRBD1. The germline CDR1 and CDR2 sequences are SGHRS and YFSETQ. CDR3 length: 13 residues. After removal of 4 bases from V and 4 bases from J, the junction contained 3 bases not matched to a gene. CDR3 nucleotide sequence: TGCGCCAGCAGCCCGGACAGGGTAGAGACCCAGTACTTC. Amino acid sequence: CASSPDRVETQYF. Looking up the rest from reference TRBV5-1 and TRBJ2-5 gives the full variable domain: KAGVTQTPRYLIKTRGQQVTLSCSPISGHRSVSWYQQTPGQGLQFLFEYFSETQRNKGNFPGRFSGRQFSNSRSEMNVSTLELGDSALYLCASSPDRVETQYFGPGTRLLVL.

This clone has more than one count but fewer than ten. The chain employs TRBV10-3 and TRBJ1-5; a weak D match, TRBD1 (5 bases). V lost 5 bases and J 5 bases, leaving 7 bases between the germline ends. The CDR3 extends over 12 amino acids. Germline V CDR1 and CDR2: ENHRY, SYGVKD. The chain's CDR3 is CAISTGDQPQHF. DNA of the CDR3: TGTGCCATCAGTACAGGAGATCAGCCCCAGCATTTT.

The CDR3 DNA reads TGTGCCAGCAGTTACGAGGGGCGGGAAACAGATACGCAGTATTTT. It specifies CASSYEGRETDTQYF. The chain uses TRBV6-5 and TRBJ2-3; a possible D gene is TRBD2 (6 bases). This CDR3 region has 15 residues. Germline CDR1 and CDR2: MNHEY and SVGAGI. V was trimmed by 2 bases and J by 3 bases, leaving 12 bases between them.

The chain is built from TRBV7-9 and TRBJ2-7; 8 bases align to TRBD2. J gave up 5 bases and V 2 bases, and 5 bases lay outside the gene matches. The CDR3 contains 14 residues. Germline V gene lookup returns CDR1 SEHNR and CDR2 FQNEAQ (reference sequence). DNA for the CDR3: TGTGCCAGCAGCTTACTCGGGGGGGTGCACGAGCAGTACTTC. It specifies CASSLLGGVHEQYF.

This clone was recorded once. The chain links TRBV10-3 to TRBJ2-1; D is perhaps TRBD2 (5 bases). This CDR3 spans 12 amino acids. Germline loops: CDR1 ENHRY, CDR2 SYGVKD. Trimming left V 2 bases short and J 8 bases short, with 7 bases between. DNA of the CDR3: TGTGCCATCAGTGAGGAGGGCCATGAGCAGTTCTTC. It codes for CAISEEGHEQFF.